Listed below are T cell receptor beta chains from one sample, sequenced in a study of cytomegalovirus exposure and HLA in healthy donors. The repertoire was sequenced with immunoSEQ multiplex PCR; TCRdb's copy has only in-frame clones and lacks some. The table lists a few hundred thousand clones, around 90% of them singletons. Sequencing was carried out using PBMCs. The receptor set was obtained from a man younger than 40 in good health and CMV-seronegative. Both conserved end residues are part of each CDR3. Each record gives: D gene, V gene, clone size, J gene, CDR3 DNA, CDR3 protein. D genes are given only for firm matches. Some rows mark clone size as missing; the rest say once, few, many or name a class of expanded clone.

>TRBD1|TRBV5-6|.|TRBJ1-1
TGTGCCAGCAGCTGGCGAATAACAGGGGTCGGGAACACTGAAGCTTTCTTT
CASSWRITGVGNTEAFF
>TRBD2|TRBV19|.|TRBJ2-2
TGTGCCAGTAGTATAGGTCCGACTAGCGGGGGGGCGCACACCGGGGAGCTGTTTTTT
CASSIGPTSGGAHTGELFF
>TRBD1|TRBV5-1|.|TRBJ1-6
TGCGCCAGCAGGTATGGCCGGGGACAGGGGAATTCACCCCTCCACTTT
CASRYGRGQGNSPLHF
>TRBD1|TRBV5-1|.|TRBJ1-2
TGCGCCAGCAGCTCCGGACAGGGAGCTAACTATGGCTACACCTTC
CASSSGQGANYGYTF
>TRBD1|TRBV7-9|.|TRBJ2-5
TGTGCCAGCAGCTCCGCCAGGGGGTACCAAGAGACCCAGTACTTC
CASSSARGYQETQYF
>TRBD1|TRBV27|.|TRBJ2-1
TGTGCCAGCAGTCAAGGACAGGGGATAAGCAATGAGCAGTTCTTC
CASSQGQGISNEQFF
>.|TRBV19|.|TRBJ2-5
TGTGCCAGTAGTGCAACACCAGGGGCCGGCGGGACCCAGTACTTC
CASSATPGAGGTQYF
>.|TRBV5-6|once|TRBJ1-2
TGTGCCAGCAGTCCCGACAGATATGGCTACACCTTC
CASSPDRYGYTF
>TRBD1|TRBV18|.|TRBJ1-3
TGTGCCAGCTCACCAATTCCAGGGGGCCTGGGAAACACCATATATTTT
CASSPIPGGLGNTIYF
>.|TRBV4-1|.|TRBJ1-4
TGCGCCAGCAGCCAAGATTTAGATGAAAAACTGTTTTTT
CASSQDLDEKLFF
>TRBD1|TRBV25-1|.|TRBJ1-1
TGTGCCAGCAGTGAAGCTCGGCAGGGGGGCACTGAAGCTTTCTTT
CASSEARQGGTEAFF
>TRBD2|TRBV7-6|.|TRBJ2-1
TGTGCCAGCAGCGAGACTAGCGGGGGGCCGGGCTTTGAGCAGTTCTTC
CASSETSGGPGFEQFF
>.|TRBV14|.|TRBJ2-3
TGTGCCAGCAGCCAAGGAGTCCGGTTCACAGATACGCAGTATTTT
CASSQGVRFTDTQYF
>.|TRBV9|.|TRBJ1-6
TGTGCCAGCAGCGTCGGGGGGAATGCCTCACCCCTCCACTTT
CASSVGGNASPLHF
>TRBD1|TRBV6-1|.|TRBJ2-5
TGTGCCAGCAGTGAAGCGAGGGGGCGCGGAGAGACCCAGTACTTC
CASSEARGRGETQYF
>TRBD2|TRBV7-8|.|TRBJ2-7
TGTGCCAGCAGCTTACTAGCGGGGGGCTCCTACGAGCAGTACTTC
CASSLLAGGSYEQYF
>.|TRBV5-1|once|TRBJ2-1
TGCGCCAGCAGGGGGACCGGGACAGAGCAGTTCTTC
CASRGTGTEQFF
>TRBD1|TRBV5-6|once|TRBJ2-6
TGTGCCACCTGGCGGGACAGGGTTAGTTCTGGGGCCAACGTCCTGACTTTC
CATWRDRVSSGANVLTF
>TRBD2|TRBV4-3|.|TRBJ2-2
TGCGCCAGCAGCAGAGGACTAGTTTCCGGGGAGCTGTTTTTT
CASSRGLVSGELFF
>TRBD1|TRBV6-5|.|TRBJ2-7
TGTGCCAGCACCTACTCGGGACAGGGGATCTACGAGCAGTACTTC
CASTYSGQGIYEQYF
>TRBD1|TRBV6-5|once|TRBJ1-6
TGTGCCAGCAGTACCGGGACAGGGGATTCACCCCTCCACTTT
CASSTGTGDSPLHF
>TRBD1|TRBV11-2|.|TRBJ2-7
TGTGCCAGCAGCTTACGGGGGACAGGGGGTGTCTACGAGCAGTACTTC
CASSLRGTGGVYEQYF
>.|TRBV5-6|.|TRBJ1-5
TGTGCCAGCAGCCACCCCGGGGGGCCCCAGCATTTT
CASSHPGGPQHF
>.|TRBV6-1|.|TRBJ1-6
TGTGCCAGCAGCGGACAACCGGATTCACCCCTCCACTTT
CASSGQPDSPLHF
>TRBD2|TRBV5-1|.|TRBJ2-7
TGCGCCAGCAGCACCCCGCGACTAGCGGAATACGAGCAGTACTTC
CASSTPRLAEYEQYF
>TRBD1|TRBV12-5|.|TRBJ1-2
TGTGCTAGTGGTTGGACAGGGGGTAACTATGGCTACACCTTC
CASGWTGGNYGYTF